This T cell receptor beta chain was profiled in a study of T cells in Graves' hyperthyroidism and ophthalmopathy. Germline loops: CDR1 SQVTM, CDR2 ANQGSEA. Germline trimming cut 4 bases from V and 8 bases from J; bases unmatched to any gene: 5. The CDR3 is made up of 12 amino acids. Together with thyroid ultrasound, orbital computed tomography, serum thyroxine and TRAb, clinical symptoms were used for diagnoses. There were TCR beta CDR3 regions amplified from RNA transcripts. An initial round of RT-PCR targeting the TCR CDR3 relied on the HTBI primer set. TCRdb re-analysed the multiplex PCR reads in MiXCR, keeping a single row per CDR3 protein. The table includes 96,000 or so distinct CDR3 sequences, roughly half detected once.

Input material: blood. The clonotype was recovered from a woman aged 40 to 55 with Graves' hyperthyroidism. This chain links TRBV29-1 with TRBJ2-1, with 7 bases identical to TRBD2. The CDR3 sequence is CSVVLAIDEQFF. CDR3 in DNA: TGCAGCGTTGTACTAGCGATCGATGAGCAGTTCTTC.